These T cell receptor beta chains were read from a single sample in a study of control samples from healthy donors and cancer patients. Profiling relied on immunoSEQ multiplex PCR, and the TCRdb table lists in-frame clones only, not all of them. Of about 120,000 clones listed, 85% to 95% are singletons. The source material was blood. The receptors derive from a man aged 25-45 years in good health. Both conserved end residues are part of each CDR3. Fields, in order: D gene, V gene, J gene, clone size, CDR3 protein, CDR3 DNA. The D gene is left open where the match is weak. Rows may omit the clone size; those that give it use once, few, many or a size class.

.	TRBV5-5	TRBJ2-3	.	CASSLGHLTDTQYF	TGTGCCAGCAGCTTGGGACACCTCACAGATACGCAGTATTTT
TRBD1	TRBV5-4	TRBJ2-7	.	CASREGAASSYEQYF	TGTGCCAGCAGAGAGGGGGCGGCAAGCTCCTACGAGCAGTACTTC
.	TRBV15	TRBJ2-7	.	CATSRDGNYEQYF	TGTGCCACCAGCAGAGACGGAAACTACGAGCAGTACTTC
.	TRBV7-9	TRBJ2-5	.	CASSLALRTAQETQYF	TGTGCCAGCAGCTTAGCGCTTCGGACGGCCCAAGAGACCCAGTACTTC
TRBD1	TRBV3-1/TRBV3-2	TRBJ1-2	.	CASSPRQGPYGYTF	TGTGCCAGCAGCCCAAGACAGGGGCCCTATGGCTACACCTTC
TRBD1	TRBV5-1	TRBJ1-1	.	CASSLLRLKTGTKETEAFF	TGCGCCAGCAGCTTGTTACGACTGAAGACAGGGACGAAAGAAACTGAAGCTTTCTTT
.	TRBV28	TRBJ1-1	.	CASRPTVITTEAFF	TGTGCCAGCAGGCCCACAGTAATCACCACTGAAGCTTTCTTT
.	TRBV2	TRBJ1-2	.	CASSESRGRHQVGGYTF	TGTGCCAGCAGTGAATCACGAGGTCGACATCAGGTTGGTGGCTACACCTTC
.	TRBV19	TRBJ1-5	.	CASSIVLGQPQHF	TGTGCCAGTAGTATCGTACTGGGTCAGCCCCAGCATTTT
.	TRBV6-9	TRBJ2-3	few	CASSYLGLFADTQYF	TGTGCCAGCAGTTATTTGGGACTTTTCGCAGATACGCAGTATTTT
TRBD1	TRBV19	TRBJ1-1	.	CASRLDRAGNTEAFF	TGTGCCAGTAGACTGGACAGGGCAGGGAACACTGAAGCTTTCTTT
.	TRBV27	TRBJ2-5	.	CASGFRQETQYF	TGTGCCAGCGGGTTCCGCCAAGAGACCCAGTACTTC
.	TRBV6-5	TRBJ1-1	.	CASSYGVDTEAFF	TGTGCCAGCAGTTACGGAGTAGACACTGAAGCTTTCTTT
.	TRBV4-2	TRBJ2-1	.	CASSPVTSSYNEQFF	TGTGCCAGCAGCCCCGTAACTAGCTCCTACAATGAGCAGTTCTTC
TRBD2	TRBV15	TRBJ2-2	.	CATSRDLAGNTGELFF	TGTGCCACCAGCAGAGATCTAGCGGGGAACACCGGGGAGCTGTTTTTT
TRBD2	TRBV10-3	TRBJ2-1	.	CAISEPSGGAYNEQFF	TGTGCCATCAGTGAGCCTAGCGGGGGGGCCTACAATGAGCAGTTCTTC
.	TRBV6-5	TRBJ2-2	.	CASSYSNTGELFF	TGTGCCAGCAGTTACAGTAACACCGGGGAGCTGTTTTTT
.	TRBV7-9	TRBJ1-5	.	CASSLVGSSGPQHF	TGTGCCAGCAGCTTAGTGGGAAGTTCGGGGCCCCAGCATTTT
.	TRBV6-5	TRBJ1-4	.	CASSYLGSQGEKLFF	TGTGCCAGCAGTTACCTCGGGTCCCAGGGTGAAAAACTGTTTTTT
.	TRBV5-1	TRBJ2-5	.	CASSAGPSKKVETQYF	TGCGCCAGCAGCGCCGGGCCCTCTAAGAAGGTCGAGACCCAGTACTTC
.	TRBV27	TRBJ1-6	once	CASKILVDNSPLHF	TGTGCCAGCAAAATTTTGGTGGATAATTCACCCCTCCACTTT
TRBD1	TRBV15	TRBJ1-3	.	CATSREGQGSGNTIYF	TGTGCCACCAGCCGCGAAGGACAGGGCTCTGGAAACACCATATATTTT
.	TRBV7-9	TRBJ1-3	.	CASSRGPSSGNTIYF	TGTGCCAGCAGCCGGGGCCCATCGTCTGGAAACACCATATATTTT
.	TRBV6-5	TRBJ1-1	.	CASSPNGDTEAFF	TGTGCCAGCAGCCCGAATGGGGACACGGAAGCTTTCTTT
.	TRBV9	TRBJ2-7	.	CASSVGGVGSPYEQYF	TGTGCCAGCAGCGTAGGGGGGGTAGGATCTCCCTACGAGCAGTACTTC
TRBD2	TRBV5-1	TRBJ2-5	.	CASSLEGGGPQQETQYF	TGCGCCAGCAGCTTGGAGGGCGGGGGGCCTCAGCAAGAGACCCAGTACTTC
.	TRBV7-8	TRBJ1-1	.	CASSEQANTEAFF	TGTGCCAGCAGCGAACAGGCGAACACTGAAGCTTTCTTT
TRBD2	TRBV4-1	TRBJ2-3	.	CASSQISGPSTDTQYF	TGCGCCAGCAGCCAGATTAGCGGGCCAAGCACAGATACGCAGTATTTT
.	TRBV30	TRBJ1-1	.	CAWRINIAANTEAFF	TGTGCCTGGAGGATCAATATAGCGGCGAACACTGAAGCTTTCTTT
.	TRBV5-1	TRBJ1-2	.	CASSLKGPGGYGYTF	TGCGCCAGCAGCTTGAAAGGGCCTGGGGGCTATGGCTACACCTTC
.	TRBV20-1	TRBJ2-7	few	CSAPRRIEQYF	TGCAGTGCTCCCCGAAGGATTGAGCAGTACTTC
TRBD2	TRBV9	TRBJ2-5	once	CASSVVAGEETQYF	TGTGCCAGCAGCGTAGTAGCGGGGGAAGAGACCCAGTACTTC
.	TRBV7-9	TRBJ2-1	.	CASSPKEWGGVGNEQFF	TGTGCCAGCAGCCCAAAGGAGTGGGGGGGCGTGGGGAATGAGCAGTTCTTC
.	TRBV7-2	TRBJ1-2	.	CASSFETNYGYTF	TGTGCCAGCAGCTTTGAGACGAACTATGGCTACACCTTC
.	TRBV6-6	TRBJ2-1	.	CASSYLGEGSYNEQFF	TGTGCCAGCAGTTACTTAGGGGAAGGGTCCTACAATGAGCAGTTCTTC
TRBD1	TRBV6-6	TRBJ1-2	once	CASRTSGQNYGYTF	TGTGCCAGCAGGACCTCGGGACAGAACTATGGCTACACCTTC
.	TRBV10-3	TRBJ2-2	.	CAISEGGGGTGELFF	TGTGCCATCAGTGAAGGAGGGGGAGGGACCGGGGAGCTGTTTTTT
.	TRBV18	TRBJ1-6	.	CASSPTWTGRRDNSPLHF	TGTGCCAGCTCACCTACCTGGACGGGACGAAGGGATAATTCACCCCTCCACTTT
.	TRBV5-1	TRBJ1-2	once	CASSKGDGYTF	TGCGCCAGCTCAAAGGGCGATGGCTACACCTTC
TRBD1	TRBV5-5	TRBJ1-6	.	CASSPQGDNSPLHF	TGTGCCAGCAGCCCGCAGGGGGATAATTCACCCCTCCACTTT
.	TRBV7-8	TRBJ1-1	.	CASSLYRTGLETEAFF	TGTGCCAGCAGCTTATACCGTACAGGGTTGGAGACTGAAGCTTTCTTT
.	TRBV3-1/TRBV3-2	TRBJ2-1	.	CASSQDLGAAKQFF	TGTGCCAGCAGCCAAGATTTGGGGGCGGCAAAGCAGTTCTTC
.	TRBV5-6	TRBJ1-2	once	CASSAWGRQSSNYGYTF	TGTGCCAGCAGCGCATGGGGCCGACAGAGCTCTAACTATGGCTACACCTTC
TRBD1	TRBV5-4	TRBJ1-1	.	CASSFGQGDAFF	TGTGCCAGCAGCTTTGGACAGGGAGACGCTTTCTTT
.	TRBV9	TRBJ1-2	.	CASSTTGATFNYGYTF	TGTGCCAGCAGCACAACAGGAGCTACGTTTAACTATGGCTACACCTTC
TRBD2	TRBV7-6	TRBJ2-5	.	CASRPSGGVQETQYF	TGTGCCAGCAGGCCTAGCGGGGGGGTACAAGAGACCCAGTACTTC
TRBD1	TRBV12-3/TRBV12-4	TRBJ1-1	.	CASSTRDSEAFF	TGTGCCAGCAGTACTAGGGACAGCGAAGCTTTCTTT
TRBD1	TRBV5-1	TRBJ1-1	.	CASSPGTGMQSTEAFF	TGCGCCAGCAGCCCCGGGACAGGGATGCAAAGCACTGAAGCTTTCTTT
.	TRBV5-1	TRBJ2-2	once	CASSHGLSGDTGELFF	TGCGCCAGCAGCCACGGGCTTAGCGGAGACACCGGGGAGCTGTTTTTT
TRBD2	TRBV7-2	TRBJ2-1	.	CASSLAGRGGYEQFF	TGTGCCAGCAGCTTAGCAGGGCGGGGGGGCTATGAGCAGTTCTTC
.	TRBV19	TRBJ1-2	.	CASSPPSTLANYGYTF	TGTGCCAGTAGCCCCCCCTCGACGCTAGCTAACTATGGCTACACCTTC
.	TRBV7-3	TRBJ2-2	.	CASQGPGELFF	TGTGCCAGTCAAGGCCCTGGGGAGCTGTTTTTT
TRBD2	TRBV9	TRBJ2-1	.	CASSPGLAVSSYNEQFF	TGTGCCAGCAGCCCGGGACTAGCGGTTAGCTCCTACAATGAGCAGTTCTTC
.	TRBV5-4	TRBJ2-3	.	CASSFGGGISTDTQYF	TGTGCCAGCAGCTTTGGCGGGGGCATAAGCACAGATACGCAGTATTTT